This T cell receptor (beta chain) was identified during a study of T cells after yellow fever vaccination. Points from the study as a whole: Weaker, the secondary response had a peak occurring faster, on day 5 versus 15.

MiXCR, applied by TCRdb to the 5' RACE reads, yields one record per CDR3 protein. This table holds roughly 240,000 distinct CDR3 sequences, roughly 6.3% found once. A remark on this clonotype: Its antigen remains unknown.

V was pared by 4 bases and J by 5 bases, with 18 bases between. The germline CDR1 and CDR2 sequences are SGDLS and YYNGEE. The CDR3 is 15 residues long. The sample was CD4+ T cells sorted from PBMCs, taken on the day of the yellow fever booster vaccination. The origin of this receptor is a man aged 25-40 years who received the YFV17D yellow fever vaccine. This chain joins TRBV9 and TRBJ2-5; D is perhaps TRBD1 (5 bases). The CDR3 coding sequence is TGTGCCAGCAGCTCCCGGACCAGCTCAGGGGAGACCCAGTACTTC. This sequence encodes CASSSRTSSGETQYF.